Listed below are T cell receptor beta chains from one sample, sequenced in a study of spatial heterogeneity in lung cancer. TCRdb re-derived calls from the 5' RACE reads in MiXCR, one entry per CDR3 protein. The sample shows about 6,300 distinct CDR3 sequences, under 1.5% of them seen only once. Sequenced here: lung tumor tissue, sampled at surgery. These receptors all stem from a male donor with early-stage non-small cell lung cancer. The CDR3 runs from the conserved cysteine through the conserved F or W. A D gene is named only where the DNA matches it firmly. The size field reads once, few, many, or a class for an expanded clone.

d_gene,abundance,v_gene,j_gene,CDR3aa,CDR3nt
NA,medium-sized,TRBV9,TRBJ1-1,CASSVGPSGEAEAFF,TGTGCCAGCAGCGTAGGACCCAGCGGGGAGGCTGAAGCTTTCTTT
TRBD1,medium-sized,TRBV2,TRBJ2-3,CASSEGRTGGTDTQYF,TGTGCCAGCAGTGAAGGGAGGACAGGGGGGACAGATACGCAGTATTTT
NA,many,TRBV2,TRBJ2-3,CASRRGDTQYF,TGTGCCAGCAGAAGAGGAGATACGCAGTATTTT
NA,few,TRBV30,TRBJ1-2,CAWSVWESPNYGYTF,TGTGCCTGGAGTGTTTGGGAATCCCCTAACTATGGCTACACCTTC
NA,many,TRBV18,TRBJ2-1,CASSPPGTYNEQFF,TGTGCCAGCTCACCACCAGGAACCTACAATGAGCAGTTCTTC
NA,medium-sized,TRBV4-1,TRBJ2-3,CASSQDQGGSPDTQYF,TGCGCCAGCAGCCAAGATCAGGGGGGCTCCCCAGATACGCAGTATTTT
NA,large,TRBV5-4,TRBJ1-4,CASSSGLDEKLFF,TGTGCCAGCAGCTCCGGACTAGATGAAAAACTGTTTTTT
NA,many,TRBV27,TRBJ2-6,CASSLSGGGATGANVLTF,TGTGCCAGCAGTTTATCGGGGGGCGGGGCGACTGGGGCCAACGTCCTGACTTTC
TRBD2,medium-sized,TRBV5-1,TRBJ2-7,CASSHSSGSVDEQYF,TGCGCCAGCAGCCACTCTAGCGGGAGCGTTGACGAGCAGTACTTC
NA,medium-sized,TRBV3-1,TRBJ1-1,CASSQDKKGVNTEAFF,TGTGCCAGCAGCCAAGATAAGAAGGGGGTGAACACTGAAGCTTTCTTT
TRBD2,medium-sized,TRBV4-2,TRBJ2-3,CASSQVRGGNGKDTQYF,TGTGCCAGCAGCCAAGTTCGCGGGGGGAATGGGAAAGATACGCAGTATTTT
NA,medium-sized,TRBV20-1,TRBJ2-2,CSARIGNDGELFF,TGCAGTGCTAGAATAGGGAACGACGGGGAGCTGTTTTTT
NA,medium-sized,TRBV2,TRBJ2-1,CASRVDSGSYNEQFF,TGTGCCAGCAGGGTCGACTCGGGCTCCTACAATGAGCAGTTCTTC